The entry below describes one T cell receptor beta chain. A much bigger clone sits one base away, suggesting this may be a read error. The sample comes from a study of tumor-infiltrating lymphocytes in primary liver carcinoma. The CDR3 sequence is 17 residues long. Bulk tissue was left unsorted, and RNA and DNA were co-extracted from about 21-30 mg of it. None of the patients had received treatment, and all had chronic HBV infection. Researchers generated TCR beta cDNA from about 450 ng of total RNA, relying on a constant-region primer. Three nested multiplex PCR rounds, a slightly modified ARM-PCR method, built the TCR beta libraries. A C-beta reverse primer was combined with TRBV1-TRBV30 forward primers in the first two PCR rounds, and each round had approximately 10 cycles. TCRdb analysed the multiplex PCR reads with MiXCR anew, one entry per CDR3 protein. Of about 120,000 distinct CDR3 sequences in the sample, about two thirds were seen once.

This TCR came from a woman aged 60-75 years with primary liver carcinoma and hepatitis B virus infection. The gene calls are TRBV12-3 or TRBV12-4 and TRBJ2-3; TRBD2 agrees at 11 bases. The sequenced material came from tumor-adjacent normal liver tissue. This CDR3 is CAGSLEVAGGPRGTQYF. The DNA for the CDR3 is TGTGCCGGCAGTTTAGAGGTAGCGGGAGGGCCCAGAGGTACGCAGTATTTT.